The clone carrying this TCR beta chain was seen many times. Its target is unknown. This entry belongs to a study of T cell repertoires in cytomegalovirus infection. Study-wide context: Public TCR beta signatures marked donors with CMV infection and the matching HLA.

The study, taken as a whole, reports: Cumulative public TCR beta family frequency identified CMV carriers with the relevant HLA.

With V trimmed by 1 base and J by 8 bases, 11 bases remained unmatched. Germline V gene data show CDR1 as DFQATT and CDR2 as SNEGSKA (reference sequence). The CDR3 is 17 amino acids. In TCRdb, the reads were re-called with MiXCR into one record per CDR3 protein. The sample records around 490,000 distinct CDR3 sequences, more than 25% being singletons. The TCR was taken from a human donor in good health (CMV status not recorded). Some clones in this sample may be carry-over from other donors' samples. Sequenced: PBMCs. This chain links TRBV20-1 with TRBJ2-1, with 13 bases fitting TRBD2. The CDR3 loop reads CSARGTSGSFGFDEQFF. CDR3 nucleotides: TGCAGTGCTAGAGGGACTAGCGGGAGTTTTGGTTTCGATGAGCAGTTCTTC.